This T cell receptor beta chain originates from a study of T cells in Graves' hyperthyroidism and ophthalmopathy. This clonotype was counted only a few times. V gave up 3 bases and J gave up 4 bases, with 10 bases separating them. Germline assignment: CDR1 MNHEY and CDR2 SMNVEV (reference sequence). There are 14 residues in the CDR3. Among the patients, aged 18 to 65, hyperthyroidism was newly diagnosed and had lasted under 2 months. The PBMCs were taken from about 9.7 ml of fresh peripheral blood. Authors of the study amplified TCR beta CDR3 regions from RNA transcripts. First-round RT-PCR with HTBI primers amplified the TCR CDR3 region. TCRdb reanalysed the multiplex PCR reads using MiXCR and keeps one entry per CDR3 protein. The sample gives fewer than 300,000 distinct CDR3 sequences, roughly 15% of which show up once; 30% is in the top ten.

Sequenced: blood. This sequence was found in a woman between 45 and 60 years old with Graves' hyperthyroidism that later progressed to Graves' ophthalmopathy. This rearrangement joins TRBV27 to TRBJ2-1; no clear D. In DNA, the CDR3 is TGTGCCAGCAGTTTCGATCTAAGATACAATGAGCAGTTCTTC. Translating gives CASSFDLRYNEQFF.